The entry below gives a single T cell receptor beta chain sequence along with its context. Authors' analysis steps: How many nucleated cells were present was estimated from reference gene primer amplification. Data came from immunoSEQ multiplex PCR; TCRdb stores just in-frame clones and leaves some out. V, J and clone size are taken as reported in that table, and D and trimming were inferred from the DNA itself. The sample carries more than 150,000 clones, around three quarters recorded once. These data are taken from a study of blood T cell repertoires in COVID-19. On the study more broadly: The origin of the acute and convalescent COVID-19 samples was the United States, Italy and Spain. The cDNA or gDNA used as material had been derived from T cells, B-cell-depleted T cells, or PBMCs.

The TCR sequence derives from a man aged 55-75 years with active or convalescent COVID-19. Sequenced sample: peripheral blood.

The CDR3 sequence: CASSFRQGGHGNTIYF. The CDR3 DNA sequence: TGTGCCAGCAGCTTTCGACAGGGAGGTCATGGAAACACCATATATTTT. The chain couples TRBV7-2 to TRBJ1-3, with 7 bases that match TRBD1. The CDR3 has 16 amino acids. The V gene end was trimmed by 3 bases and the J gene end by 3 bases; junction bases not matched to a gene: 8. Germline V gives CDR1 SGHTA, CDR2 FQGNSA.